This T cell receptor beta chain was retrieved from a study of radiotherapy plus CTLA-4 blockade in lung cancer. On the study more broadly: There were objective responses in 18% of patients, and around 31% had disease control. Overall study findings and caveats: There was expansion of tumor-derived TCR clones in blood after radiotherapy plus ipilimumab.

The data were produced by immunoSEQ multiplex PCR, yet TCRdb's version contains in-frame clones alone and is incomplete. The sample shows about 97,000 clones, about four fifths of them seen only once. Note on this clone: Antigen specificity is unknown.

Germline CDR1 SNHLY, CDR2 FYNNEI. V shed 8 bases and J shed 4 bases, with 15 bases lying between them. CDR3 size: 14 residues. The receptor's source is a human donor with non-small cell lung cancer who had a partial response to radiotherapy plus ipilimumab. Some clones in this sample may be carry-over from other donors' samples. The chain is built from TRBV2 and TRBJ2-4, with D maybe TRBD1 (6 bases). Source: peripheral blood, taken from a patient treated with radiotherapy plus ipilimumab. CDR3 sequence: CASAGTLLKNIQYF. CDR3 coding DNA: TGTGCCAGCGCCGGGACACTACTAAAAAACATTCAGTACTTC.